This TCR beta chain was observed in a study of control samples from healthy donors and cancer patients. Libraries were prepared by immunoSEQ multiplex PCR; TCRdb keeps only in-frame clonotypes and omits some of them. The sample has about 130,000 clones, approximately 92% seen once. This CDR3 is 15 amino acids long. J was trimmed by 0 bases and V by 4 bases; bases with no gene match: 8. Germline CDR1 reads SQVTM; CDR2 reads ANQGSEA. Sequencing input: PBMCs. This TCR derives from a man aged 80 or over with head and neck cancer. The chain has TRBV29-1 and TRBJ1-1; 7 bases are shared with TRBD1. The CDR3 sequence is CSVVQGSPMNTEAFF. The DNA of the CDR3 is TGCAGCGTTGTACAGGGGTCCCCAATGAACACTGAAGCTTTCTTT.